Below are 10 T cell receptor beta chains sequenced from a single sample in a study of human T cells and chemical hapten exposure. Time point indicated: patch test 1, 2 weeks after DPC sensitization. Indicated treatment: therapeutic diphenylcyclopropenone sensitization with weekly scalp DPC. The authors extracted total RNA from unfractionated whole blood. TCRdb re-analysed the RACE reads in MiXCR, keeping a single row per CDR3 protein. The data contain approximately 41,000 distinct CDR3 sequences, over 3.5% of them singletons. The input for sequencing was whole blood, taken in connection with sensitization to the hapten diphenylcyclopropenone (DPC). The receptors were gathered from a man aged 45-65 years with alopecia areata. Some clones in this sample may be carry-over from other donors' samples.

This clonotype has at least ten counts. The chain joins TRBV12-3 or TRBV12-4 to TRBJ2-1; no reliable D call. Trimming pared 1 base from V and 0 bases from J, leaving 10 bases between. This CDR3 comprises 16 residues. CDR3 residues: CASSLDAGSSYNEQFF. The CDR3 DNA sequence: TGTGCCAGCAGTTTAGACGCAGGAAGCTCCTACAATGAGCAGTTCTTC.

The V and J genes are TRBV30 and TRBJ2-1, with 9 bases fitting TRBD2. CDR1 is GTSNPN and CDR2 is SVGIG in the germline V gene (reference sequence). The CDR3 consists of 16 residues. The trim removed 2 bases at V and 0 bases at J, leaving 5 bases unmatched. The CDR3 DNA follows: TGTGCCTGGAGTCCTCTAGCGGGGAGCTCCTACAATGAGCAGTTCTTC. This translates into CAWSPLAGSSYNEQFF.

This clonotype was counted ten times or more. The chain recombines TRBV12-3 or TRBV12-4 with TRBJ1-4; 8 nucleotides align to TRBD1. The ends lost 6 bases at V and 3 bases at J; junction bases unmatched: 3. The length of the CDR3 is 14 residues. In nucleotides, the CDR3 is TGTGCCAGCAGCCCGGGACAGGCTAATGAAAAACTGTTTTTT. This translates into CASSPGQANEKLFF.

This clonotype has a count of ten or more. This rearrangement joins TRBV7-2 to TRBJ1-6; TRBD1 agrees at 7 bases. CDR1 is SGHTA and CDR2 is FQGNSA in the germline V gene. The CDR3 runs 17 residues. J lost 5 bases, V lost 0 bases, and 7 bases had no gene match. The DNA of the CDR3 is TGTGCCAGCAGCTTAGCTATTCTGACAGGGCATAATTCACCCCTCCACTTT. This sequence encodes CASSLAILTGHNSPLHF.

This clonotype was detected ten times or more. The chain carries TRBV20-1 and TRBJ2-3, with 11 nucleotides matching TRBD2. Trimming took 5 bases from V and 0 from J; bases not matched to a gene: 4. The CDR3 loop spans 15 amino acids. Germline lookup yields CDR1 DFQATT and CDR2 SNEGSKA (reference sequence). The CDR3 loop is CSAPRTSGSTDTQYF. In DNA, the CDR3 is TGCAGTGCTCCCAGGACTAGCGGGAGCACAGATACGCAGTATTTT.

Many counts were recorded for this clonotype. V is TRBV12-3 or TRBV12-4 and J is TRBJ1-5, with D unresolved. The CDR3 has 14 residues. V was shortened by 5 bases and J by 0 bases, with 8 bases between the two germline ends. The DNA for the CDR3 is TGTGCCAGCAGTAAGCAGAATAGCAATCAGCCCCAGCATTTT. This gives the protein CASSKQNSNQPQHF.

This clonotype appeared many times. The chain couples TRBV9 to TRBJ2-1, with D possibly matching TRBD2 (6 bases). This CDR3 spans 13 amino acids. The germline CDR1 and CDR2 sequences are SGDLS and YYNGEE. V was cut by 1 base and J by 6 bases, with 8 bases left in between. For the CDR3, the DNA is TGTGCCAGCAGCGTATCTAGCGTCAATGAGCAGTTCTTC. This codes for CASSVSSVNEQFF.

This clonotype was counted at least ten times. The CDR3 loop is CATSDTYEQYF. In DNA, the CDR3 is TGTGCCACCAGTGATACCTACGAGCAGTACTTC. The chain recombines TRBV24-1 with TRBJ2-7; D gene ambiguous. CDR1 and CDR2 (germline): KGHDR, SFDVKD. This CDR3 region has 11 residues. V was trimmed by 3 bases and J by 2 bases, leaving 1 base between them.

This clonotype occurred many times. V gene TRBV5-5 combines with J gene TRBJ1-2; tentatively, D is TRBD1 (5 bases). Trimming removed 4 bases from V and 4 bases from J, with 14 bases in between. The CDR3 is 14 residues long. Germline lookup yields CDR1 SGHKS and CDR2 YYEKEE (reference sequence). The CDR3, as DNA: TGTGCCAGCAGCCGGGAGGGGATCATCTATGGCTACACCTTC. Translated: CASSREGIIYGYTF.

This clonotype was picked up many times. This chain joins TRBV6-6 and TRBJ2-5; TRBD2 agrees at 9 bases. The CDR3 sequence is 16 residues long. The germline gives CDR1 MNHNY, CDR2 SVGAGI (reference sequence). V was clipped by 4 bases and J by 0 bases; unmatched bases: 6. The CDR3 coding sequence is TGTGCCAGCAGTTCAAAGCGGGGGGACTACCAAGAGACCCAGTACTTC. Its translation is CASSSKRGDYQETQYF.